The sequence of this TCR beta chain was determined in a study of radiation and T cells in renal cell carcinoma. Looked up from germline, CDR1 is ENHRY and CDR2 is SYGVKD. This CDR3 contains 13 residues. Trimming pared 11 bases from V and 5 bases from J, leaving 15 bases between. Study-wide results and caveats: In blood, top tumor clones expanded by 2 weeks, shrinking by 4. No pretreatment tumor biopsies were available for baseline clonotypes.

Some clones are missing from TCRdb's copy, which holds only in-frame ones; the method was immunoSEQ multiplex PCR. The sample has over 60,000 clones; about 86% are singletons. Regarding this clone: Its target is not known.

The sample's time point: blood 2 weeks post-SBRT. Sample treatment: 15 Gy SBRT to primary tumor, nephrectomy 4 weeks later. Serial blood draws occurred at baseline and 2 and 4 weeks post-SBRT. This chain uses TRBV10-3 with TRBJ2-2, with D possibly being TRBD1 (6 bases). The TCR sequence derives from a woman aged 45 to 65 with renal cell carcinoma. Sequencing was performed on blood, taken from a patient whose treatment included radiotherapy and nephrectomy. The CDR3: CALRTVPTGELFF. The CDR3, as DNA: TGTGCCTTGAGGACAGTACCTACCGGGGAGCTGTTTTTT.